What follows are 21 T cell receptor beta chains derived from one specimen sequenced in a study of CD8+CD57+ T cells in acquired aplastic anemia. It was genomic DNA that served as the template for profiling TCR beta VDJ and CDR3. One entry per CDR3 protein, called by TCRdb with MiXCR from the reads. The profile shows about 190,000 distinct CDR3 sequences, around three fifths of them singletons. Sequencing input: sorted CD4+, CD8+, or CD8+CD57+ T cells (not recorded which) from PBMCs. These receptors were collected from a human donor with severe aplastic anemia or a healthy control (not recorded which).

The chain links TRBV7-9 to TRBJ1-3; D call uncertain. Trimming removed 4 bases at V and 2 bases at J, with 9 bases between. Germline lookup yields CDR1 SEHNR and CDR2 FQNEAQ (reference sequence). The CDR3 has 14 amino acids. This chain's CDR3 is CASSYPEAGNTIYF. In DNA form, the CDR3 reads TGTGCCAGCAGCTACCCGGAAGCTGGAAACACCATATATTTT. Filled out from reference TRBV7-9 and TRBJ1-3, the complete variable domain reads DTGVSQNPRHKITKRGQNVTFRCDPISEHNRLYWYRQTLGQGPEFLTYFQNEAQLEKSRLLSDRFSAERPKGSFSTLEIQRTEQGDSAMYLCASSYPEAGNTIYFGEGSWLTVV.

The chain recombines TRBV29-1 with TRBJ2-3; D not resolved. The CDR3 loop spans 15 amino acids. Germline V gives CDR1 SQVTM, CDR2 ANQGSEA. V was clipped by 8 bases and J by 2 bases, with 20 bases between them. The CDR3 nucleotides read TGCAGCTCAACCGGGTTGCACCAATTCACAGATACGCAGTATTTT. It specifies CSSTGLHQFTDTQYF.

This sequence joins TRBV20-1 and TRBJ1-6, with 7 bases matching TRBD1. Germline trimming cut 6 bases from V and 4 bases from J; bases unmatched to any gene: 12. CDR1 DFQATT and CDR2 SNEGSKA come from the germline V gene (reference sequence). CDR3 length: 16 residues. CDR3 bases: TGCAGTGCCGGACTAGGGACAGCAGATTATAATTCACCCCTCCACTTT. It specifies CSAGLGTADYNSPLHF.

This clonotype was observed a handful of times. This rearrangement joins TRBV29-1 to TRBJ1-2; tentatively, D is TRBD1 (5 bases). Per the germline V gene, CDR1 is SQVTM and CDR2 is ANQGSEA. V lost 1 base and J lost 5, with 11 bases in between. The CDR3 extends over 13 amino acids. The CDR3, as DNA: TGCAGCGTTGAAGCCAGGGTCGGATATGGCTACACCTTC. Translation: CSVEARVGYGYTF.

The chain is built from TRBV7-3 and TRBJ2-3; TRBD2 agrees at 10 bases. This CDR3 spans 17 amino acids. The germline V gene encodes CDR1 SGHTA and CDR2 FQGTGA. The trim removed 5 bases at V and 2 bases at J, leaving 10 bases unmatched. The CDR3 nucleotides are TGTGCCAGCAGCCCGAGACCCCTAGCGGGGGACACAGATACGCAGTATTTT. Translating it yields CASSPRPLAGDTDTQYF.

This rearrangement joins TRBV2 to TRBJ1-5; 9 positions agree with TRBD1. Germline V gene sequence: CDR1 SNHLY, CDR2 FYNNEI. The CDR3 is 13 residues long. Losses at the gene ends were 9 bases for V and 5 bases for J; bases not matched to a gene: 5. The CDR3 loop is CASNTGGYQPQHF. CDR3 bases: TGTGCCAGTAATACAGGGGGCTATCAGCCCCAGCATTTT.

Many counts were recorded for this clonotype. The V call is TRBV6-2 or TRBV6-3, the J call TRBJ2-2, with D perhaps matching TRBD2 (7 bases). CDR1 is MNHEY, CDR2 SVGEGT, per germline. The ends were cut back, 0 bases at V and 1 base at J, with 18 bases in the middle. This CDR3 spans 19 amino acids. The CDR3 nucleotides are TGTGCCAGCAGTTACTCGACGGGGGGCTTGGAGGAGAACACCGGGGAGCTGTTTTTT. Its translation: CASSYSTGGLEENTGELFF.

The CDR3 sequence is CASSPPFLYGRRETQYF. In DNA form, the CDR3 reads TGTGCCAGCAGCCCGCCCTTTCTGTATGGGAGGAGGGAGACCCAGTACTTC. The V call is TRBV7-9, the J call TRBJ2-5, with a weak D call TRBD2 (6 bases). This CDR3 has 17 residues. Trimming took 5 bases from V and 5 from J, leaving 24 bases between them. Germline V gene lookup returns CDR1 SEHNR and CDR2 FQNEAQ (reference sequence).

The V and J genes are TRBV7-9 and TRBJ2-7, with a possible D match to TRBD2 (5 bases). The CDR3 covers 11 residues. V was cut by 8 bases and J by 3 bases, with 8 bases left in between. From germline, CDR1 is SEHNR and CDR2 FQNEAQ (reference sequence). The CDR3 sequence is CASGEGYEQYF. CDR3 coding DNA: TGTGCCAGCGGAGAGGGCTACGAGCAGTACTTC.

The chain links TRBV25-1 to TRBJ1-2, with 9 bases matching TRBD1. Losses at the gene ends were 4 bases for V and 6 bases for J; bases not matched to a gene: 6. The CDR3 covers 14 residues. Germline V gene data show CDR1 as MGHDK and CDR2 as SYGVNS. The CDR3 spells CASSGWTGVDGYTF. CDR3 nucleotide sequence: TGTGCCAGCAGTGGATGGACAGGGGTCGATGGCTACACCTTC.

J is TRBJ1-2 and V is TRBV20-1; possibly TRBD1 for D (6 bases). The CDR3 has 12 residues. CDR1 is DFQATT, CDR2 SNEGSKA, per germline (reference sequence). The chain's CDR3 is CMGGAGSGGYTF. The DNA of the CDR3 is TGCATGGGGGGGGCAGGGTCGGGTGGCTACACCTTC.

This rearrangement joins TRBV7-2 to TRBJ2-2; TRBD2 is a possible D gene (7 bases). With 6 bases removed from V and 0 bases from J, the gap between germline ends came to 14 bases. Germline V gene lookup returns CDR1 SGHTA and CDR2 FQGNSA. The CDR3 totals 16 residues. CDR3 sequence: CASSQRGGANTGELFF. CDR3 nucleotides: TGTGCCAGCAGTCAACGCGGGGGCGCGAACACCGGGGAGCTGTTTTTT.

This CDR3 reads CASSPPGTSGSGKTQYF. Written as DNA, the CDR3 is TGTGCCAGCAGCCCTCCCGGGACTAGCGGGAGCGGGAAGACCCAGTACTTC. The V and J genes are TRBV7-9 and TRBJ2-5; 14 nucleotides match TRBD2. The J segment lost 6 bases and the V segment lost 5 bases, leaving 11 bases of the junction unmatched. Germline V gene data show CDR1 as SEHNR and CDR2 as FQNEAQ (reference sequence). The CDR3 spans 17 residues.

A note on this clonotype: Sequence at one end of the junction differs from germline and may be a read error. V gene TRBV10-3 combines with J gene TRBJ2-7, with 12 bases that match TRBD2. The CDR3 totals 13 residues. Germline V gene sequence: CDR1 ENHRY, CDR2 SYGVKD. CDR3 coding DNA: TGTGCCATCAGTGGGACTAGCGGGGAACGACGATCCTTC. Translation gives CAISGTSGERRSF.

The rearrangement links TRBV2 to TRBJ1-1; D is ambiguous. Germline lookup yields CDR1 SNHLY and CDR2 FYNNEI. The CDR3 is 14 residues long. V was pared by 4 bases and J by 2 bases, with 11 bases between. The CDR3 reads CASSAGYDNTEAFF. CDR3 DNA sequence: TGTGCCAGCAGTGCAGGTTACGATAACACTGAAGCTTTCTTT.

V gene TRBV29-1 combines with J gene TRBJ1-1, with TRBD1 matching 9 bases. The V gene end was trimmed by 6 bases and the J gene end by 1 base; junction bases not matched to a gene: 3. CDR3 length: 13 residues. Germline assignment: CDR1 SQVTM and CDR2 ANQGSEA. The CDR3 region is CSVGDRANTEAFF. CDR3 nucleotides: TGCAGCGTGGGGGACAGGGCGAACACTGAAGCTTTCTTT.

This rearrangement joins TRBV12-3 or TRBV12-4 to TRBJ1-1, with 8 bases matching TRBD1. V gave up 6 bases and J gave up 2 bases; unmatched junction bases: 5. CDR3 length: 14 residues. In DNA form, the CDR3 reads TGTGCCAGCAGAGACAGGGGAAGAAACACTGAAGCTTTCTTT. Translated: CASRDRGRNTEAFF.

This clonotype was counted once. The genes are TRBV12-3 or TRBV12-4 and TRBJ1-2, with a tentative D call TRBD1 (5 bases). V lost 8 bases and J 0 bases, leaving 10 bases between the germline ends. The CDR3 spans 13 residues. As DNA, the CDR3 is TGTGCCAGCCGGACAAAACCTAACTATGGCTACACCTTC. This sequence encodes CASRTKPNYGYTF.

This sequence joins TRBV2 and TRBJ2-7, with no clear D. The CDR3 loop spans 12 amino acids. CDR1 and CDR2 (germline): SNHLY, FYNNEI. V lost 1 base and J lost 9, with 10 bases in between. The CDR3 loop is CASSEETSAQYF. The CDR3, as DNA: TGTGCCAGCAGTGAAGAGACCTCGGCGCAGTACTTC.

The J gene is TRBJ1-1, the V gene TRBV7-9; D unclear. This CDR3 contains 13 residues. Germline CDR1 reads SEHNR; CDR2 reads FQNEAQ (reference sequence). V dropped 1 base and J dropped 4 bases, with 7 bases sitting between them. CDR3 in amino acids: CASSLDQTTEAFF. The CDR3 DNA reads as TGTGCCAGCAGCTTAGATCAGACCACTGAAGCTTTCTTT.

This clonotype was recorded at least ten times. The V gene is TRBV9, the J gene TRBJ2-1; 7 bases match TRBD1. Germline loops: CDR1 SGDLS, CDR2 YYNGEE. J gave up 3 bases and V 0 bases, and 0 bases lay outside the gene matches. The CDR3 is 14 amino acids. CDR3 amino acids: CASSVGTGYNEQFF. The DNA of the CDR3 is TGTGCCAGCAGCGTAGGGACAGGCTACAATGAGCAGTTCTTC.